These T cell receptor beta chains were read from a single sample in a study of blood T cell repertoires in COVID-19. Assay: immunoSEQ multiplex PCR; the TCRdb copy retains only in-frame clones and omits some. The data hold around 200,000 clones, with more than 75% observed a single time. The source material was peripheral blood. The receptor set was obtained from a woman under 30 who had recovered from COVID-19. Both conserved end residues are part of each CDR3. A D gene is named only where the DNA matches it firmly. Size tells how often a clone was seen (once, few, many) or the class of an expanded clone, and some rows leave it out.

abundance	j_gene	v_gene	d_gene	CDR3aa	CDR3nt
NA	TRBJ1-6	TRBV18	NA	CASSPTRSSYNSPLHF	TGTGCCAGCTCACCAACCCGGAGCTCCTATAATTCACCCCTCCACTTT
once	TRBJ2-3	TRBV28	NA	CASSFDWDTRTDTQYF	TGTGCCAGCAGTTTTGACTGGGACACCCGCACAGATACGCAGTATTTT
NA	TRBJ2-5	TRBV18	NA	CASSPPTGREGETQYF	TGTGCCAGCTCACCCCCGACAGGTCGTGAGGGAGAGACCCAGTACTTC
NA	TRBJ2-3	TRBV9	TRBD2	CASSQAGGLTDTQYF	TGTGCCAGCAGCCAAGCGGGGGGTCTGACAGATACGCAGTATTTT
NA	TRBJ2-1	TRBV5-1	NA	CASSPVPGTGHNEQFF	TGCGCCAGCAGCCCCGTTCCGGGGACTGGCCACAATGAGCAGTTCTTC
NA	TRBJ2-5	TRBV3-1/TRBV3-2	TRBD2	CASSQGPGLAGEETQYF	TGTGCCAGCAGCCAAGGTCCGGGACTAGCGGGTGAGGAGACCCAGTACTTC
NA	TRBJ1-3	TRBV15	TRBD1	CATSRDAGQGENTIYF	TGTGCCACCAGCAGAGATGCGGGACAGGGGGAAAACACCATATATTTT
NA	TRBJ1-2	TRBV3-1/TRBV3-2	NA	CASSQVLLGHGYTF	TGTGCCAGCAGCCAAGTGTTGTTGGGCCATGGCTACACCTTC
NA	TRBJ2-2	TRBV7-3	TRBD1	CASSDRQGNTGELFF	TGTGCCAGCAGCGACCGACAGGGGAACACCGGGGAGCTGTTTTTT
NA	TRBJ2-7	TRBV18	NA	CASSLDKKSYEQYF	TGTGCCAGCTCACTGGACAAGAAGAGCTACGAGCAGTACTTC
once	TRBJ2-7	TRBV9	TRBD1	CASSVGGQVYEQYF	TGTGCCAGCAGCGTAGGAGGACAGGTCTACGAGCAGTACTTC
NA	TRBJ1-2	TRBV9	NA	CASSVGGVSLYGYTF	TGTGCCAGCAGCGTAGGAGGAGTTAGCCTCTATGGCTACACCTTC
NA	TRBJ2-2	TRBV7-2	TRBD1	CASNQKVGQGTGELFF	TGTGCCAGCAACCAAAAGGTAGGACAGGGGACCGGGGAGCTGTTTTTT
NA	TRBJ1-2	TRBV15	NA	CATSRAQGSLYGYTF	TGTGCCACCAGCAGAGCGCAGGGAAGCCTCTATGGCTACACCTTC
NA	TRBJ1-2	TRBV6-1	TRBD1	CASSEPHRGKAGYTF	TGTGCCAGCAGTGAACCGCACAGGGGAAAGGCTGGCTACACCTTC
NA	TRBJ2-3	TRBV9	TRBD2	CASTKAGAVVSSTDTQYF	TGTGCCAGCACCAAAGCGGGAGCGGTGGTCTCTAGCACAGATACGCAGTATTTT
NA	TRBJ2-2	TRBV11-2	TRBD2	CASSLLPGLTGELFF	TGTGCCAGCAGCTTACTTCCGGGACTAACCGGGGAGCTGTTTTTT
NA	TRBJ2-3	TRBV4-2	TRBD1	CASSRTGSTDTQYF	TGTGCCAGCAGCCGGACAGGTAGCACAGATACGCAGTATTTT
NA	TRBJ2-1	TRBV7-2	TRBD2	CASTRLAGGYYNEQFF	TGTGCCAGCACCAGACTAGCGGGAGGGTACTACAATGAGCAGTTCTTC
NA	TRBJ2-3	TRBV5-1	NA	CASSLTYLSDTQYF	TGCGCCAGCAGCTTGACTTACCTCTCAGATACGCAGTATTTT
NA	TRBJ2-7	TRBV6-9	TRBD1	CASSYRPRQGANEQYF	TGTGCCAGCAGTTATAGGCCCAGGCAGGGGGCTAACGAGCAGTACTTC
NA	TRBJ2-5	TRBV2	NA	CASSEALALGETQYF	TGTGCCAGCAGTGAAGCGCTCGCACTTGGTGAGACCCAGTACTTC
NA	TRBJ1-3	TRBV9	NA	CASSPRQAFSGNTIYF	TGTGCCAGCAGCCCCAGACAGGCCTTCTCTGGAAACACCATATATTTT
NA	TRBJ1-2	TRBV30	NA	CAWSRQALFWGYTF	TGTGCCTGGAGTAGACAAGCTTTATTTTGGGGCTACACCTTC
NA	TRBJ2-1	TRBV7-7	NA	CASSLAPGTTRGSEQFF	TGTGCCAGCAGCTTAGCCCCCGGGACAACCCGCGGTTCTGAGCAGTTCTTC
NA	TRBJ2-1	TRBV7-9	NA	CASSLVRELPHEQFF	TGTGCCAGCAGCTTAGTGAGGGAGCTCCCCCATGAGCAGTTCTTC
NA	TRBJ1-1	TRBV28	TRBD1	CASILTGGRTEAFF	TGTGCCAGCATATTGACAGGGGGACGCACTGAAGCTTTCTTT
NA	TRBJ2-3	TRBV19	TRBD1	CASAQGPGTDTQYF	TGTGCCAGTGCACAGGGGCCAGGGACAGATACGCAGTATTTT
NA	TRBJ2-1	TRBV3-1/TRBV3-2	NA	CASSGGANEQFF	TGTGCCAGCAGCGGGGGGGCCAATGAGCAGTTCTTC
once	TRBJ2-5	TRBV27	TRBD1	CASSRDRETQYF	TGTGCCAGCAGTCGGGACAGGGAGACCCAGTACTTC
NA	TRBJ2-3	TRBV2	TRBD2	CASKLAGGGYRTDTQYF	TGTGCCAGCAAACTAGCGGGAGGAGGATACCGGACAGATACGCAGTATTTT
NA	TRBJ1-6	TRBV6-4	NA	CASSSSYSYNSPLHF	TGTGCCAGCAGTTCCAGTTATTCCTATAATTCACCCCTCCACTTT
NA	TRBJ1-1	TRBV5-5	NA	CASSLHPDTEAFF	TGTGCCAGCAGCTTGCATCCAGACACTGAAGCTTTCTTT
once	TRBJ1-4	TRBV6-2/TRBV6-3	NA	CASSRPGATNEKLFF	TGTGCCAGCAGCAGACCAGGGGCAACTAATGAAAAACTGTTTTTT
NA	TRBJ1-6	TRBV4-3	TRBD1	CASSQVGTGGSPLHF	TGCGCCAGCAGCCAAGTTGGGACAGGGGGATCACCCCTCCACTTT
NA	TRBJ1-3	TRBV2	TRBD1	CASSEDRAGNTIYF	TGTGCCAGCAGTGAGGACAGGGCAGGAAACACCATATATTTT
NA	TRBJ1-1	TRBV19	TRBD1	CASTGGNTEAFF	TGTGCTTCGACAGGGGGTAATACTGAAGCTTTCTTT
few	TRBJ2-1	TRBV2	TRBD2	CASRRTSGSYNEQFF	TGTGCCAGCAGACGGACTAGCGGCTCCTACAATGAGCAGTTCTTC
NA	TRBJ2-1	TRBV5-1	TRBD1	CASSLDGQGYEQFF	TGCGCCAGCAGCTTGGACGGACAGGGGTATGAGCAGTTCTTC
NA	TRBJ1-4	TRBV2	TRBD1	CASRWTGGSEKLFF	TGTGCCAGCAGATGGACAGGGGGCAGTGAAAAACTGTTTTTT
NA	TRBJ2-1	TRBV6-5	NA	CASSYSSGQQFF	TGTGCCAGCAGTTACTCGTCCGGACAACAGTTCTTC
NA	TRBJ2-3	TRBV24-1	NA	CATSDQPRGGTDTQYF	TGTGCCACCAGTGATCAACCCAGGGGCGGCACAGATACGCAGTATTTT
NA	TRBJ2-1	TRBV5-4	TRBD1	CASSSRQGEGNEQFF	TGTGCCAGCAGCTCACGACAGGGAGAGGGGAATGAGCAGTTCTTC
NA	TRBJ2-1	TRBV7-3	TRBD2	CASSFGLAGHNEQFF	TGTGCCAGCAGCTTCGGGCTAGCGGGACACAATGAGCAGTTCTTC
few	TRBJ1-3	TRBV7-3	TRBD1	CASSYGDRGAGNTIYF	TGTGCCAGCAGCTATGGGGACAGGGGAGCTGGAAACACCATATATTTT
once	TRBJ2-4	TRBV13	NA	CASSRGTQNIQYF	TGTGCCAGCAGCCGGGGGACCCAAAACATTCAGTACTTC
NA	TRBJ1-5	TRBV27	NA	CASSLEYNQPQHF	TGTGCCAGCAGTTTAGAGTACAATCAGCCCCAGCATTTT